One and the same sample provided the 5 T cell receptor beta chains below, sequenced in a study of blood T cell repertoires in COVID-19. Measured with immunoSEQ multiplex PCR; TCRdb has only the in-frame clones, and not every one. The sample yields over 90,000 clones, roughly 86% seen once. Sequencing input: peripheral blood. The source is a woman in her fifties or sixties in a cohort sampled during active or convalescent COVID-19.

This chain connects TRBV5-1 to TRBJ1-2; a weak D match, TRBD1 (6 bases). Germline assignment: CDR1 SGHRS and CDR2 YFSETQ. This CDR3 is built from 14 residues. V lost 4 bases, J lost 3 bases, and 13 bases lay in between. The CDR3 spells CASSPGQSHYGYTF. Written as DNA, the CDR3 is TGCGCCAGCAGCCCTGGACAGTCCCACTATGGCTACACCTTC.

The chain recombines TRBV9 with TRBJ1-5; D is possibly TRBD1 (6 bases). The ends were cut back, 5 bases at V and 5 bases at J, with 14 bases in the middle. CDR1 and CDR2 (germline): SGDLS, YYNGEE. CDR3 size: 14 residues. The CDR3 DNA reads TGTGCCAGCAGTACTTACAGGGTGGATCAGCCCCAGCATTTT. Translating gives CASSTYRVDQPQHF. Together with reference TRBV9 and TRBJ1-5, the CDR3 gives the full variable domain: DSGVTQTPKHLITATGQRVTLRCSPRSGDLSVYWYQQSLDQGLQFLIQYYNGEERAKGNILERFSAQQFPDLHSELNLSSLELGDSALYFCASSTYRVDQPQHFGDGTRLSIL.

This sequence joins TRBV10-1 and TRBJ2-7; a possible D gene is TRBD1 (6 bases). From germline, CDR1 is WNHNN and CDR2 SYGVQD (reference sequence). V was cut by 2 bases and J by 3 bases, with 8 bases left in between. The CDR3 length is 13 residues. CDR3 sequence (DNA): TGCGCCAGCAGTGAGAGGACAGTCTACGAGCAGTACTTC. This gives the protein CASSERTVYEQYF.

This clone has only one observation. The chain is built from TRBV18 and TRBJ1-4; the D gene is possibly TRBD1 (5 bases). Germline CDR1 reads KGHSH; CDR2 reads LQKENI. There are 15 residues in the CDR3. Trimming cost V 2 bases and J 5 bases, with 12 bases left between them. CDR3 in DNA: TGTGCCAGCTCACCAGGGAGGGGAGAGAATGAAAAACTGTTTTTT. It encodes CASSPGRGENEKLFF.

The rearrangement joins TRBV4-1 to TRBJ1-5; tentatively, D is TRBD1 (6 bases). Trimming pared 2 bases from V and 1 base from J, leaving 18 bases between. Germline V gives CDR1 MGHRA, CDR2 YSYEKL. CDR3 length: 18 amino acids. The CDR3: CASSQYGGGEGSNQPQHF. Written as DNA, the CDR3 is TGCGCCAGCAGCCAATATGGGGGCGGGGAGGGGAGCAATCAGCCCCAGCATTTT.